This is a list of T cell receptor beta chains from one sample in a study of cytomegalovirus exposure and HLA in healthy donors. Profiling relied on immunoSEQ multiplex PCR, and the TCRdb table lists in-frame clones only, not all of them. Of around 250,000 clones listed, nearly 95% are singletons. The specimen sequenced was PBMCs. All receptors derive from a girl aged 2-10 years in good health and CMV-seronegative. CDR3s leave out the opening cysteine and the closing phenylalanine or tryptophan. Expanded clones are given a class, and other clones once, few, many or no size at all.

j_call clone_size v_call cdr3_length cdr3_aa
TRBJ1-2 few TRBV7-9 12 ASGTGQATYGYT
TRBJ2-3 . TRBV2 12 ASVPGRGTDTQY
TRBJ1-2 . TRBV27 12 ASSLEPLTGGYT
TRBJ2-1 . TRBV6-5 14 ASSSGTSGGTNEQF
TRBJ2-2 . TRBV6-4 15 ASSPTSGGPNTGELF
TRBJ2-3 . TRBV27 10 ASSPSTDTQY
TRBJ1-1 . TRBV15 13 ATSRGSIEHTEAF
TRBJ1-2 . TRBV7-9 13 ASSLGQGGAYGYT
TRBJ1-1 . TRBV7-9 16 ASSLVVTGGVMNTEAF
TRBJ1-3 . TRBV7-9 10 ASSLLADTIY
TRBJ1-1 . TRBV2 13 ASTRPVGGYTEAF
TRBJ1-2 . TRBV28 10 ASTSGNDGYT
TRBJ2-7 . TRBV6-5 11 ASKEWDSYEQY
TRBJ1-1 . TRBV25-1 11 ASSDPGQGEAF
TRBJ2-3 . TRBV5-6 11 ASSLELDHTQY
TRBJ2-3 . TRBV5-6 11 ASSSSSTDTQY
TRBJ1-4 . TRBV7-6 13 ASSIGQSTNEKLF
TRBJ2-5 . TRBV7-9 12 SACPPTGPETQY
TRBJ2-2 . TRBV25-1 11 ASSGEWTGELF
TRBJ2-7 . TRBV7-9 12 ASSPPAGGYEQY
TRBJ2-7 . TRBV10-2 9 ASRTSHEQY
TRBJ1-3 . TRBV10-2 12 ASTNPESGNTIY
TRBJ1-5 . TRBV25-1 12 ASSNKGAGQPQH
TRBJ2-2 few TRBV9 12 ASSATGVTGELF
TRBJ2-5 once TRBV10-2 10 ASSAALRAQY
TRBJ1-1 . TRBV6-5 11 ASRGRRGTEAF
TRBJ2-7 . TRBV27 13 ASSLPGQPSYEQY
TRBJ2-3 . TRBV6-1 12 ASKEVAGVNTQY
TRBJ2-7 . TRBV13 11 ASSFRSNWEQY
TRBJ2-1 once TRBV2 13 ASSPLGGGGDEQF
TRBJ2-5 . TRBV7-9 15 ASSRVRDRGRQETQY